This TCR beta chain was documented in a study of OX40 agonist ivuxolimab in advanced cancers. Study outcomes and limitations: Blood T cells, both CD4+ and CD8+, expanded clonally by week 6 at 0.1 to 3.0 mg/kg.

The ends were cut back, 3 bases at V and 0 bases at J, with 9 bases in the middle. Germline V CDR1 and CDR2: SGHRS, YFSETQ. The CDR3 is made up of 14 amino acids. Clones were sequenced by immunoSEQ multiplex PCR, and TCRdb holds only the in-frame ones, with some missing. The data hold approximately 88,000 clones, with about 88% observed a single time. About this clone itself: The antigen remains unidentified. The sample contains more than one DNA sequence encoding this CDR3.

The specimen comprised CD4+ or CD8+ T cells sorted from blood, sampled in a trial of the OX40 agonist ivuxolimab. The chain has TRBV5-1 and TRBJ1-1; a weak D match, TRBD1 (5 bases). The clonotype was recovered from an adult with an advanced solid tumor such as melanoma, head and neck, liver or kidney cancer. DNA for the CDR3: TGCGCCAGCAGCTCGACAGCAGTGAACACTGAAGCTTTCTTT. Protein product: CASSSTAVNTEAFF.